The present TCR beta chain was sequenced within a study of CD4 T cells in relation to SARS-CoV-2 and coronaviruses. Study information: The restricting HLA molecule for shared crossreactive spike epitopes was mapped. Regarding the study as a whole: Monoreactive clones expanded significantly more to SARS-CoV-2 than crossreactive clones did.

CD4+ T cells from unexposed donors were obtained before the COVID-19 pandemic (2011-2018). On this clone: Its cognate antigen is unknown.

Clones were sequenced by immunoSEQ multiplex PCR, and TCRdb holds only the in-frame ones, with some missing. This sample yields about 59,000 clones, of which roughly 89% are seen a single time; around 1.3% belongs to the top ten. There are 13 residues in the CDR3. Between the trimmed V and J ends, which lost 5 bases and 1 base, there was a span of 11 bases. Per germline, CDR1 GTSNPN and CDR2 SVGIG (reference sequence). The TCR was taken from a human donor in good health. The sample was memory CD4+ T cells from PBMCs. The chain joins TRBV30 to TRBJ1-1, with D possibly matching TRBD1 (6 bases). CDR3 sequence: CAWVKTGNTEAFF. In DNA, the CDR3 is TGTGCCTGGGTAAAGACAGGGAACACTGAAGCTTTCTTT.